The rows below give T cell receptor beta chains drawn from one sample of a study of blood T cell repertoires in COVID-19. The method was immunoSEQ multiplex PCR; TCRdb's version includes in-frame clones alone and lacks a portion of them. Among about 46,000 clones, roughly 85% were seen once, and the ten largest hold around 14%. Sequenced material: peripheral blood. The origin of the receptors is a human donor in a cohort sampled during active COVID-19. The donor label of this sample is uncertain. The CDR3 runs from the conserved cysteine through the conserved F or W. The D gene is left open where the match is weak. Size values are once, few and many counts, or a class for expanded clones, and some rows have none.

CASSPRRFSGNTIYF | TGTGCCAGCTCACCACGCAGGTTCTCTGGAAACACCATATATTTT | . | TRBV18 | 15 | . | TRBJ1-3
CASSLGVGGGEETQYF | TGTGCCAGCAGCTTAGGCGTTGGCGGGGGAGAAGAGACCCAGTACTTC | TRBD2 | TRBV7-6 | 16 | . | TRBJ2-5
CASNGRPNQPQHF | TGTGCCAGCAATGGCCGCCCCAATCAGCCCCAGCATTTT | . | TRBV6-5 | 13 | . | TRBJ1-5
CASSTRSEQFF | TGTGCCAGCAGTACCCGTAGTGAGCAGTTCTTC | . | TRBV6-5 | 11 | . | TRBJ2-1
CASSLTGISGNTIYF | TGTGCCAGCAGTCTGACAGGGATCTCTGGAAACACCATATATTTT | TRBD1 | TRBV28 | 15 | . | TRBJ1-3
CASSQDRYTGAIYYGYTF | TGTGCCAGCAGCCAAGATCGATATACAGGGGCGATATACTATGGCTACACCTTC | TRBD1 | TRBV14 | 18 | . | TRBJ1-2
CASSPRSRAGNEKLFF | TGTGCCAGCTCCCCGCGGAGCAGGGCTGGTAATGAAAAACTGTTTTTT | . | TRBV28 | 16 | . | TRBJ1-4
CARSSRAPRLVVNTEAFF | TGTGCCAGAAGCTCGAGGGCCCCGCGGTTAGTCGTGAACACTGAAGCTTTCTTT | . | TRBV7-5 | 18 | . | TRBJ1-1
CASSQDGEGTSLAKNIQYF | TGCGCCAGCAGCCAAGATGGGGAGGGGACTAGCTTAGCCAAAAACATTCAGTACTTC | TRBD2 | TRBV4-1 | 19 | . | TRBJ2-4
CASSPSAGLNTEAFF | TGTGCCAGCAGCCCGTCTGCAGGGCTGAACACTGAAGCTTTCTTT | . | TRBV7-3 | 15 | . | TRBJ1-1
CASSALGSSGNTIYF | TGTGCCAGCAGCGCTTTAGGGAGCTCTGGAAACACCATATATTTT | . | TRBV2 | 15 | . | TRBJ1-3
CATSRQNTEAFF | TGTGCCACCAGTCGACAGAACACTGAAGCTTTCTTT | . | TRBV24-1 | 12 | . | TRBJ1-1
CASSYTDRGDSPLHF | TGTGCCAGCAGTTACACGGACAGAGGAGATTCACCCCTCCACTTT | . | TRBV6-5 | 15 | . | TRBJ1-6
CASSLSKFGSTDTQYF | TGCGCCAGCAGCTTGTCAAAGTTTGGCTCGACAGATACGCAGTATTTT | . | TRBV5-1 | 16 | . | TRBJ2-3
CASLDRVNTDTQYF | TGTGCCAGTCTTGACAGAGTAAACACAGATACGCAGTATTTT | . | TRBV6-6 | 14 | . | TRBJ2-3
CASSPLWRGVYTDTQYF | TGTGCCAGCAGCCCATTGTGGCGGGGAGTCTACACAGATACGCAGTATTTT | . | TRBV5-6 | 17 | . | TRBJ2-3
CASSPQGWQETQYF | TGTGCCAGCAGCCCACAGGGGTGGCAAGAGACCCAGTACTTC | TRBD1 | TRBV7-2 | 14 | once | TRBJ2-5
CASSPDWGERSYPQHF | TGTGCCAGCAGTCCGGACTGGGGGGAGCGATCGTATCCCCAGCATTTT | . | TRBV28 | 16 | . | TRBJ1-5
CASSQVSAQVTQYF | TGTGCCAGCAGCCAAGTGTCGGCACAGGTGACCCAGTACTTC | . | TRBV3-1/TRBV3-2 | 14 | . | TRBJ2-5
CASSSAGQTNEKLFF | TGTGCCAGCAGCTCAGCCGGACAGACCAATGAAAAACTGTTTTTT | . | TRBV7-9 | 15 | . | TRBJ1-4
CASSEKTSGGAVSSYNEQFF | TGTGCCAGCAGTGAAAAGACTAGCGGGGGGGCGGTTAGCTCCTACAATGAGCAGTTCTTC | TRBD2 | TRBV6-1 | 20 | . | TRBJ2-1
CASSPGGPDTGELFF | TGTGCCAGCTCACCGGGGGGGCCAGACACCGGGGAGCTGTTTTTT | . | TRBV18 | 15 | . | TRBJ2-2
CASSTAVGLGQETQYF | TGTGCCAGCAGCACGGCAGTGGGGCTGGGGCAAGAGACCCAGTACTTC | . | TRBV5-5 | 16 | . | TRBJ2-5